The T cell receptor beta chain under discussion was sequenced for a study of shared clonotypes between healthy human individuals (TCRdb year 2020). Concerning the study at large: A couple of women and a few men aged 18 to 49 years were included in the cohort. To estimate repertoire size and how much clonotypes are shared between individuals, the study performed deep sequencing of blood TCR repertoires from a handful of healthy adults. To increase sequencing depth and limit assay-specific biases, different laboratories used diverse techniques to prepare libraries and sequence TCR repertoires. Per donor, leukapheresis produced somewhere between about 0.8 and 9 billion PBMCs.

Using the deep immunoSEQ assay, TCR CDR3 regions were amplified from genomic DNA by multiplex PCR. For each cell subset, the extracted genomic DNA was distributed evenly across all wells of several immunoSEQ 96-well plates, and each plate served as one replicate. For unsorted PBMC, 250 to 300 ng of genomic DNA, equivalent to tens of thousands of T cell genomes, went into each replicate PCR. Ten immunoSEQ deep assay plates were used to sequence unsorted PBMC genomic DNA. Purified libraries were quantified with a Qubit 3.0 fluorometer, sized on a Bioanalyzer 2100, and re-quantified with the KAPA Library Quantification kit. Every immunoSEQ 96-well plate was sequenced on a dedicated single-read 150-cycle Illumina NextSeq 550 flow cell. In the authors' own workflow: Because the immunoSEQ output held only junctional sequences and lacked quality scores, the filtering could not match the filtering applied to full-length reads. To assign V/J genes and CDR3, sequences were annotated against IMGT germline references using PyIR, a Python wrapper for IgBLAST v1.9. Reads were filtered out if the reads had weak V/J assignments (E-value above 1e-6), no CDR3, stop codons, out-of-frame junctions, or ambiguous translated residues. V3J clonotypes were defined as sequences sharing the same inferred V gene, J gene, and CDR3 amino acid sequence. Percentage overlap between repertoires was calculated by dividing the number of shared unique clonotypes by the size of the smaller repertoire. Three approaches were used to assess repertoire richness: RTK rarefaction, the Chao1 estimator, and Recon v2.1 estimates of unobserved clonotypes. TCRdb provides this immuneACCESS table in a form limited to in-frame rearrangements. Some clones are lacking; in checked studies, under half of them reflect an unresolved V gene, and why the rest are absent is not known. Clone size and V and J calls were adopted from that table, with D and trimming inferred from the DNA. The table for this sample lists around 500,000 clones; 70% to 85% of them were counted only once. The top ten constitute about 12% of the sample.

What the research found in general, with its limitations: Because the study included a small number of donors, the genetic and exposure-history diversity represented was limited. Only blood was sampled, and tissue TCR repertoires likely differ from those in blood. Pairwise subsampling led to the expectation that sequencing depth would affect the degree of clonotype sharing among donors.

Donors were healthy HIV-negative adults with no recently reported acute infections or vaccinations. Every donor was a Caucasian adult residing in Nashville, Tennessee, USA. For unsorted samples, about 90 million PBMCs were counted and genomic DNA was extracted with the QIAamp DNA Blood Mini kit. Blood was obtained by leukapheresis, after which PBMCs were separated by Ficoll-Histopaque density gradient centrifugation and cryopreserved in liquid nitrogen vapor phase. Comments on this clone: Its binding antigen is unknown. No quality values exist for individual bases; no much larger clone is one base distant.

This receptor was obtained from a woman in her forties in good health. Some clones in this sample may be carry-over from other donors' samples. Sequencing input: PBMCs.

The DNA reads TGTGCCAGCAGCCAGAGGGCGAGCGGTGGCTACACCTTC. Its coded protein is CASSQRASGGYTF. Recombination connected TRBV7-2 to TRBJ1-2, with an unclear D gene assignment. CDR1 and CDR2, per the germline V gene, are SGHTA and FQGNSA. Counted from cysteine to phenylalanine, this CDR3 has 13 amino acids. The entry retains the CDR3 DNA only, 39 bases that are in frame from base 1. The trim is 5 bases for V and 7 bases for J, with a gap of 14 bases between the germline ends.